This TCR beta chain originates from a study of T-cell memory formation after mild COVID-19. Whole-study context: Each donor largely had its own TCR clusters.

V was clipped by 5 bases and J by 2 bases, with 11 bases between them. Germline CDR1 and CDR2: KGHDR and SFDVKD. The CDR3 covers 14 residues. Each CDR3 protein gets one entry after TCRdb re-called the 5' RACE reads with MiXCR. The sample holds roughly 510,000 distinct CDR3 sequences, 17% seen once. This sequence was found in an adult woman who had mild COVID-19 (a few samples of this study predate the infection). Cell type and time point are not known. The V and J genes are TRBV24-1 and TRBJ2-5; D perhaps matches TRBD2 (6 bases). The sequencing input was PBMCs or a T cell subset sorted from them (not recorded which). CDR3 sequence: CATSVSGGQETQYF. CDR3 sequence (DNA): TGTGCCACCAGTGTTTCCGGGGGTCAAGAGACCCAGTACTTC.